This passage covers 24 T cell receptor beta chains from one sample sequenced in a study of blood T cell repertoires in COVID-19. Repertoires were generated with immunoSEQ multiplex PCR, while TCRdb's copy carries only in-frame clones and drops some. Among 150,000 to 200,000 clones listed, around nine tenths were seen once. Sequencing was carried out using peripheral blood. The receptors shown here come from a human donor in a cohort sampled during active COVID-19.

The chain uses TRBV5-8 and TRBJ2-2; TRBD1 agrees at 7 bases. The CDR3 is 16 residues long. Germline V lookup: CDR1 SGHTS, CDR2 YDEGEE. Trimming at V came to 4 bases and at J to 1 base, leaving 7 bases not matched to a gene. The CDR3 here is CASSPETGKNTGELFF. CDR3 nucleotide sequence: TGTGCCAGCAGCCCAGAGACAGGGAAGAACACCGGGGAGCTGTTTTTT.

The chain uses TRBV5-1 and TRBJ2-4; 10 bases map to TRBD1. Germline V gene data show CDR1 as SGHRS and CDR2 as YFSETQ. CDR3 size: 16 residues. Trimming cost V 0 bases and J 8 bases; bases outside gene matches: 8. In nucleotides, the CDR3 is TGCGCCAGCAGCTTGGCGACAGGGGGCAGGTCGGACATTCAGTACTTC. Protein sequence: CASSLATGGRSDIQYF.

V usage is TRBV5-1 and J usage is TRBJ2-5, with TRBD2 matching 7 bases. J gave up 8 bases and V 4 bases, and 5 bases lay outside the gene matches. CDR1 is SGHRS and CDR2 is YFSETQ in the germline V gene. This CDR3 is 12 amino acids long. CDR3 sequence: CASSGGVSTQYF. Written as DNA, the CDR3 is TGCGCCAGCAGCGGGGGGGTTAGTACCCAGTACTTC. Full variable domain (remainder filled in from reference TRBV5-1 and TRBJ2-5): KAGVTQTPRYLIKTRGQQVTLSCSPISGHRSVSWYQQTPGQGLQFLFEYFSETQRNKGNFPGRFSGRQFSNSRSEMNVSTLELGDSALYLCASSGGVSTQYFGPGTRLLVL.

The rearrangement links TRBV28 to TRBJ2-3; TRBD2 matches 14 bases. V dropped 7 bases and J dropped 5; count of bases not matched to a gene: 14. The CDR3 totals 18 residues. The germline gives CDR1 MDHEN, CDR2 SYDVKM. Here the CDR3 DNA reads TGTGCCAGCACCCTGGGCGGGACTAGCGGGAGTCGGGGAGATACGCAGTATTTT. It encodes CASTLGGTSGSRGDTQYF.

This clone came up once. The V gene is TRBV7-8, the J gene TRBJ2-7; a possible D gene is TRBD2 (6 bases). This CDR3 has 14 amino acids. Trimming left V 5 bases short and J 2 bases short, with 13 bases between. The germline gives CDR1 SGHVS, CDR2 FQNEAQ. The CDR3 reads CASSPRDLTYEQYF. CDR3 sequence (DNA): TGTGCCAGCAGCCCGCGGGACTTGACCTACGAGCAGTACTTC.

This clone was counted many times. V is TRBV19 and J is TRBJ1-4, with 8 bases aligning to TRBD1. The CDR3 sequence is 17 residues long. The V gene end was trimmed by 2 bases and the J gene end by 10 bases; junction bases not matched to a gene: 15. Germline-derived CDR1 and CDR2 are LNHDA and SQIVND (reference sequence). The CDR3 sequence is CASSITRGRDRGGKLFF. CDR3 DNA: TGTGCCAGTAGTATAACAAGAGGACGCGACAGGGGTGGAAAACTGTTTTTT.

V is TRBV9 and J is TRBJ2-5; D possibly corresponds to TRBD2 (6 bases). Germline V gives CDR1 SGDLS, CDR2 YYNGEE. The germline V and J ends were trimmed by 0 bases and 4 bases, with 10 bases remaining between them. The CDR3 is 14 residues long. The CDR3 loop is CASSVGGARETQYF. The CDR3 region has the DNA TGTGCCAGCAGCGTAGGCGGGGCTCGAGAGACCCAGTACTTC.

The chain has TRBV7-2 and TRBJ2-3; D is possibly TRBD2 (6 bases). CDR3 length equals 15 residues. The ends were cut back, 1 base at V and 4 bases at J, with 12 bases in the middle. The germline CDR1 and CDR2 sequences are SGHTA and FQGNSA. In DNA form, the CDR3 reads TGTGCCAGCAGCTTAGTCGGGAGTACCTCAGATACGCAGTATTTT. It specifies CASSLVGSTSDTQYF.

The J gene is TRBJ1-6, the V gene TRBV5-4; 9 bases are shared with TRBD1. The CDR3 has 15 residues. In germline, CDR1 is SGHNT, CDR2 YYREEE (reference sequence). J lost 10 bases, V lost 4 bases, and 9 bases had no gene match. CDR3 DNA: TGTGCCAGCAGCAGGGGACAGGGAGGAGGATCACCCCTCCACTTT. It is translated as CASSRGQGGGSPLHF. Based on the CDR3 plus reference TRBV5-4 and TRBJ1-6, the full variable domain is ETGVTQSPTHLIKTRGQQVTLRCSSQSGHNTVSWYQQALGQGPQFIFQYYREEENGRGNFPPRFSGLQFPNYSSELNVNALELDDSALYLCASSRGQGGGSPLHFGNGTRLTVT.

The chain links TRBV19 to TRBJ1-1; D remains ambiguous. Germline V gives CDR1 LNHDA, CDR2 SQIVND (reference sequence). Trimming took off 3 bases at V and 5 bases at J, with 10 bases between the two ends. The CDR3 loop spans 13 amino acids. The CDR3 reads CASSMSRVTEAFF. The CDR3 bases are TGTGCCAGTAGTATGAGTCGGGTTACTGAAGCTTTCTTT.

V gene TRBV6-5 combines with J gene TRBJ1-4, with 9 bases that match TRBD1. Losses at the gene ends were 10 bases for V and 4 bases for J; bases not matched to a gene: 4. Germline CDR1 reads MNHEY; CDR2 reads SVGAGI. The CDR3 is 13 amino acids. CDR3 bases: TGTGCCACGAAGACAGGGGGTAATGAAAAACTGTTTTTT. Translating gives CATKTGGNEKLFF.

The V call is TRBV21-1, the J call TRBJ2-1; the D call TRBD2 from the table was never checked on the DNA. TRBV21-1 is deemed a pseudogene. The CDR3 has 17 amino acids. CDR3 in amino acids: CASSKRESGRVNNEQFF. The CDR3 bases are TGTGCCAGCAGCAAACGGGAAAGCGGGAGGGTAAACAATGAGCAGTTCTTC.

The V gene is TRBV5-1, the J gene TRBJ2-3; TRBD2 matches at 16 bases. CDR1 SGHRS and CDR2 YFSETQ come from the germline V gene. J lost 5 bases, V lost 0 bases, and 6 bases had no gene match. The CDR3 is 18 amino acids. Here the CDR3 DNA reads TGCGCCAGCAGCTTGGGGGGGACTAGCGGGAGGGCCGGAGATACGCAGTATTTT. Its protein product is CASSLGGTSGRAGDTQYF.

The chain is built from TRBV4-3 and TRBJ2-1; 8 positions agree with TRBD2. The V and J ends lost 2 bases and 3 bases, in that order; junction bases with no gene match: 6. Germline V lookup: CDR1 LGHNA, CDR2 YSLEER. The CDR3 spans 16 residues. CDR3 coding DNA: TGCGCCAGCAGCCAACTCGGGGGGGCCTTCTACAATGAGCAGTTCTTC. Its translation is CASSQLGGAFYNEQFF.

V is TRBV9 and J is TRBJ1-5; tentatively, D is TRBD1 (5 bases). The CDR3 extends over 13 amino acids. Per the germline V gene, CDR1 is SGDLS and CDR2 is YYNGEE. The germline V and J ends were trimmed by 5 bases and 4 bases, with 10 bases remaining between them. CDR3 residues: CASSRDRNQPQHF. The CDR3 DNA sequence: TGTGCCAGCAGTCGAGACAGAAATCAGCCCCAGCATTTT.

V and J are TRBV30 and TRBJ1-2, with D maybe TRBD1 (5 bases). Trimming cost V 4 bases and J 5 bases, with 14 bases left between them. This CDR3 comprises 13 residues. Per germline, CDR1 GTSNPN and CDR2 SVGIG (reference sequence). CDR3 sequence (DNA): TGTGCCTGGACGAGTGGGGGGGTTTATGGCTACACCTTC. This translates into CAWTSGGVYGYTF.

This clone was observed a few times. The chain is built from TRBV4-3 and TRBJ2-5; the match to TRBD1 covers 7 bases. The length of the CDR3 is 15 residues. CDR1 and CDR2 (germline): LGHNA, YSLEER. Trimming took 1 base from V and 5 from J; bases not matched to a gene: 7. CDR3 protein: CASSQVTGWGETQYF. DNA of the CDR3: TGCGCCAGCAGCCAAGTGACAGGGTGGGGTGAGACCCAGTACTTC.

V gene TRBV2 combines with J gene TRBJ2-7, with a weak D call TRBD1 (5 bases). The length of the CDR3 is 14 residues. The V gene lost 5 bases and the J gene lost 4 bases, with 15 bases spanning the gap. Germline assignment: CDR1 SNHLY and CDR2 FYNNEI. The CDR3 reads CASSPFSRQYEQYF. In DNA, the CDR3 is TGTGCCAGCAGTCCCTTTTCTAGACAGTACGAGCAGTACTTC.

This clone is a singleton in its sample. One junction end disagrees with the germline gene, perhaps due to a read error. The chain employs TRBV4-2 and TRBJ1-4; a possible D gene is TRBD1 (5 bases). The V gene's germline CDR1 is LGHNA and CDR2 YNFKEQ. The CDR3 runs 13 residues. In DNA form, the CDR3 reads TGTGCCAGCAGCCAAGATTCCGACAGTGGGCCTCTTTTT. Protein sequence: CASSQDSDSGPLF.

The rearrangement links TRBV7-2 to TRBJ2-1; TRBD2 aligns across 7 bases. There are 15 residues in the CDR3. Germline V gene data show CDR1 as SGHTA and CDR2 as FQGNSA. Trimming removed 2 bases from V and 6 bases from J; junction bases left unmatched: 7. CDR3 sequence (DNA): TGTGCCAGCAGCTTATGGGCGGGAGTAGGCAATGAGCAGTTCTTC. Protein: CASSLWAGVGNEQFF.

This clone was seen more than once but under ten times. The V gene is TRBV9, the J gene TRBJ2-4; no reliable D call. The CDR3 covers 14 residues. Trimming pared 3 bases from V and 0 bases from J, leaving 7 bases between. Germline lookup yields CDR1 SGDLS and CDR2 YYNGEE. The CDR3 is CASSAGTAKNIQYF. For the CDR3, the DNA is TGTGCCAGCAGCGCAGGCACAGCCAAAAACATTCAGTACTTC.

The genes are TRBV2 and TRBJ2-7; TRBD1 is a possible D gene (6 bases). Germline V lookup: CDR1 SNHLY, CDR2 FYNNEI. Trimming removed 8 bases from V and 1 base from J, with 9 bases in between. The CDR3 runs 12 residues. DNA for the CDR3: TGTGCCAGCGGACAGTTTTCCTACGAGCAGTACTTC. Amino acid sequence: CASGQFSYEQYF.

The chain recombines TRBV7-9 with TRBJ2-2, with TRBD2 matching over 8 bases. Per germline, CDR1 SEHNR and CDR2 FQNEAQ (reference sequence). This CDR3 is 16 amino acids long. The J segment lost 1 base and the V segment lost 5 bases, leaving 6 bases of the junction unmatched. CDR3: CASSHSGAGNTGELFF. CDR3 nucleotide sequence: TGTGCCAGCAGCCATAGCGGGGCCGGGAACACCGGGGAGCTGTTTTTT. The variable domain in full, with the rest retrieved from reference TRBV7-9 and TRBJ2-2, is DTGVSQNPRHKITKRGQNVTFRCDPISEHNRLYWYRQTLGQGPEFLTYFQNEAQLEKSRLLSDRFSAERPKGSFSTLEIQRTEQGDSAMYLCASSHSGAGNTGELFFGEGSRLTVL.

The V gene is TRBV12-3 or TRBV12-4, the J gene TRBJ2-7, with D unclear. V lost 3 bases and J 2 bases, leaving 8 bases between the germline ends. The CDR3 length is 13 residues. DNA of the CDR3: TGTGCCAGCAGTTTCAGGCCTCCCTACGAGCAGTACTTC. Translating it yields CASSFRPPYEQYF.